This TCR beta chain derives from a study of regulatory T cells in long-lasting Graves disease (dated by TCRdb to the early 2020s). Background on the whole study: To count as having persistent Graves' disease, a patient had to have received antithyroid drug treatment for over 5 years with TSH receptor autoantibodies remaining persistently positive. On average, persistent Graves' disease patients in the clinical cohort had been on antithyroid drugs for about 10.3 years. The study was conducted in China and was registered as a clinical trial. Persistent Graves' disease patients were compared with newly diagnosed Graves' disease patients by peripheral blood TCR sequencing and RNA sequencing. TCR sequencing covered around 13 persistent and about 20 newly diagnosed Graves' disease patients, around 35 samples in total.

Of note for this clonotype: What antigen it recognizes has not been identified. No base quality information exists; no much larger clone differs at one position.

The sample's time point label is to be understood as: persistent/refractory GD, antithyroid drugs over 5 years with positive TRAb. For both TCR sequencing and RNA sequencing, RNA was extracted from PBMCs using TRIzol. Graves' disease was diagnosed according to American Thyroid Association guidelines. Patients for the study were recruited at an endocrinology department in Xi'an, China. Each patient gave approximately 9 milliliters of peripheral blood, collected in an EDTA anticoagulant tube. PBMCs were isolated by Ficoll Paque Plus density gradient separation without further T cell sorting. An Agilent 2100 Bioanalyzer and agarose gel were used to check RNA quality, while a NanoDrop 2000 measured RNA concentration. Library generation was performed with multiplex PCR. The instrument given in TCRdb is Illumina HiSeq 4000. To build TCR beta libraries, CDR3 regions were amplified by Arm-PCR using iRepertoire HTBI primers. Before sequencing, the PCR products underwent gel purification. The original pipeline was this. A total of around 59 TRBV and some 15 TRBJ segments were identified across samples and were used for gene usage analysis of CDR3 amino acid clonotypes. COPE and FqMerger were used to merge filtered high-quality paired reads into contigs. BLAST was used to align contigs to the IMGT TRBV, TRBD and TRBJ reference genes, and CDR3 was defined following IMGT. Any clonotype with a frequency above 0.1% was classified as a highly expanded clone. Repertoire diversity was measured by Shannon entropy, and V-J evenness by the Gini coefficient. Clonotypes shared by more than one individual were considered public. The public reads were reprocessed in TCRdb via fastp at Q25 and MiXCR, keeping in-frame beta chains. Entries are consolidated by CDR3 protein sequence, retaining the most common genes and DNA. TCRdb's processing, not the authors' own work, is the source of the V and J calls. The sample records approximately 440,000 distinct CDR3 sequences, about 25% of which are singletons. The ten biggest clones cover approximately 26% of the sample.

The germline V gene supplies CDR1 MNHEY and CDR2 SVGAGI. Between the V and J ends, shortened by 3 bases and 2 bases respectively, the junction contains 14 bases. The CDR3 spans 15 residues, from the cysteine through the phenylalanine. Just the 45-base CDR3 DNA is kept, in frame starting at base 1. General conclusions and limits of the study: The study examined only peripheral blood because the primary lesion, thyroid tissue, could not be accessed. Persistent disease showed preferential use of TRBV28, TRBJ1-2 and TRBJ2-5, whereas newly diagnosed disease favored TRBV20-1 and TRBJ2-1. Sequencing and analysis were limited to the TCR beta chain. The authors acknowledged the small sample size as a limitation that may reduce accuracy. Persistent patients shared more public clonotypes among themselves (around 3,000) than newly diagnosed patients did (about 970). Persistent Graves' disease patients showed lower TCR Shannon entropy and fewer highly expanded clones than newly diagnosed patients, suggesting clonal expansion.

Specimen: peripheral blood mononuclear cells (PBMCs), collected when the disease was refractory, from a patient treated with antithyroid drugs. The V and J segments used are TRBV6-5 and TRBJ2-7; TRBD2 is perhaps the D gene, given 5 matching bases. This TCR was sampled from a female donor with Graves disease. The DNA is as follows: TGTGCCAGCAGTTATAACCGGGGAGCCCCCTACGAGCAGTACTTC. Its translation is CASSYNRGAPYEQYF.